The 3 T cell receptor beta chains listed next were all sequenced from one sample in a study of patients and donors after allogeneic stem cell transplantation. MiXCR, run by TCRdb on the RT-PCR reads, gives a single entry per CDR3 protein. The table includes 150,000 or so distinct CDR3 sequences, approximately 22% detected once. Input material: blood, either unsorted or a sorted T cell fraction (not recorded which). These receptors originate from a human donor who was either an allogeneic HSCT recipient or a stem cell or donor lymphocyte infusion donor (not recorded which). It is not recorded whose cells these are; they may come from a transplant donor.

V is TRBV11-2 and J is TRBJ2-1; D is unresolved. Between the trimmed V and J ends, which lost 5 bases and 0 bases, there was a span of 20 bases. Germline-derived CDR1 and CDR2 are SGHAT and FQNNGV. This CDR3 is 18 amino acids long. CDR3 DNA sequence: TGTGCCAGCAGCCCCTATGGGCGCGGACGGAGCTCCTACAATGAGCAGTTCTTC. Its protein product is CASSPYGRGRSSYNEQFF.

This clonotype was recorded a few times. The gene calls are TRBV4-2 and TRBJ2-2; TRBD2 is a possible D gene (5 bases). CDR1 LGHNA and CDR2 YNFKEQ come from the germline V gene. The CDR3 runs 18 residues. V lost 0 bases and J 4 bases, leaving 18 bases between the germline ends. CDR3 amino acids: CASSQDSSASSVTGELFF. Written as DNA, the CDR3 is TGTGCCAGCAGCCAAGATTCCTCGGCTAGCAGTGTCACCGGGGAGCTGTTTTTT.

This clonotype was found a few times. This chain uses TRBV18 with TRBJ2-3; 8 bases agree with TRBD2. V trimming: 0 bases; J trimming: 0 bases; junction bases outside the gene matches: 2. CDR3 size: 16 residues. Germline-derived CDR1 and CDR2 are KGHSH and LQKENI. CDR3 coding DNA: TGTGCCAGCTCACCACCTAGCGGGGCTAGCACAGATACGCAGTATTTT. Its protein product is CASSPPSGASTDTQYF.